The next 20 T cell receptor beta chains were all read from a single sample in a study of CXCR3-negative and CXCR3-positive naive CD8 T cells. The libraries of TRB cDNA were prepared using 5' RACE with UMI labels. TCRdb reprocessed the 5' RACE reads, keeping one entry per CDR3 protein, no DNA. The listing records 100,000 to 150,000 distinct CDR3 sequences. Source material: naive CXCR3- CD8+ T cells from blood. The subset is: CD45RO-CCR7+CD27+CD95- naive CD8+ T cells lacking CXCR3 (TNR3-). The receptors originated from a human donor in good health. Some clones in this sample may be carry-over from other donors' samples.

The V call is TRBV5-1, the J call TRBJ2-7; the TCRdb D gene call, TRBD2, has no DNA to confirm it. The CDR3 runs 19 residues. The germline CDR1 and CDR2 sequences are SGHRS and YFSETQ. The CDR3 reads CASSLGSGLPDTRIYEQYF.

The gene calls are TRBV28 and TRBJ2-4; TCRdb calls TRBD2, which cannot be checked without DNA. The CDR3 is made up of 18 amino acids. Per germline, CDR1 MDHEN and CDR2 SYDVKM. The CDR3: CASSYPSGSVLAKNIQYF.

The V and J genes are TRBV7-8 and TRBJ2-6; TCRdb picks TRBD1, but there is no DNA to check that call. CDR1 is SGHVS, CDR2 FQNEAQ, per germline. CDR3 length equals 18 residues. The chain's CDR3 is CASSLEFRGFSGANALTF.

The rearrangement uses TRBV6-2 or TRBV6-3 and TRBJ2-1. Germline lookup yields CDR1 MNHEY and CDR2 SVGEGT. CDR3 length: 14 residues. The chain's CDR3 is CASSYGEQPNEQFF.

The V gene is TRBV2, the J gene TRBJ2-1; the TCRdb call, TRBD1, lacks DNA for checking. Germline V gene lookup returns CDR1 SNHLY and CDR2 FYNNEI. The CDR3 spans 14 residues. The CDR3 spells CASTALGGRNEQFF.

The chain employs TRBV20-1 and TRBJ2-1; the TCRdb call, TRBD1, lacks DNA for checking. This CDR3 is 14 amino acids long. Germline V gives CDR1 DFQATT, CDR2 SNEGSKA (reference sequence). Here the CDR3 reads CSARTGDLYNEQFF.

The V gene is TRBV9, the J gene TRBJ2-7; TCRdb indicates TRBD2, and absent DNA this call remains unverified. The CDR3 has 17 amino acids. Germline CDR1 and CDR2: SGDLS and YYNGEE. The CDR3 protein is CASSAGTSGGASYEQYF.

The genes are TRBV12-3 or TRBV12-4 and TRBJ1-1. The length of the CDR3 is 14 residues. CDR3 residues: CASSFETKNTEAFF.

The V call is TRBV4-3, the J call TRBJ2-1; the D call of TRBD1 rests on TCRdb alone, since no DNA is present to check it. Per germline, CDR1 LGHNA and CDR2 YSLEER. The CDR3 covers 20 residues. The CDR3 spells CASSQDRFSVMGGAYNEQFF.

CDR3 in amino acids: CASTLRDRGLLNTEAFF. The chain couples TRBV28 to TRBJ1-1; TCRdb reports TRBD1, a call that lacks DNA to check it against. The CDR3 length is 17 residues. CDR1 is MDHEN and CDR2 is SYDVKM in the germline V gene.

This chain joins TRBV12-3 or TRBV12-4 and TRBJ2-1; absent DNA, TCRdb's TRBD2 call cannot be checked. The CDR3 contains 19 residues. Here the CDR3 reads CASSPQAGLAGGQANEQFF.

This rearrangement joins TRBV7-9 to TRBJ2-5; TCRdb indicates TRBD2, and absent DNA this call remains unverified. The CDR3 runs to 14 residues. Per germline, CDR1 SEHNR and CDR2 FQNEAQ (reference sequence). CDR3 amino acids: CATRPSGRHETQYF.

The gene calls are TRBV7-9 and TRBJ2-1; TCRdb's D call of TRBD2 is untestable without DNA. CDR1 SEHNR and CDR2 FQNEAQ come from the germline V gene (reference sequence). This CDR3 has 16 amino acids. The CDR3 loop is CASSLDSSGSINEQFF. The full variable domain, completed using reference TRBV7-9 and TRBJ2-1, is DTGVSQNPRHKITKRGQNVTFRCDPISEHNRLYWYRQTLGQGPEFLTYFQNEAQLEKSRLLSDRFSAERPKGSFSTLEIQRTEQGDSAMYLCASSLDSSGSINEQFFGPGTRLTVL.

V and J are TRBV6-5 and TRBJ1-1. The CDR3 has 13 amino acids. CDR1 is MNHEY, CDR2 SVGAGI, per germline. The CDR3 reads CASSYVGGTEAFF.

The gene calls are TRBV7-9 and TRBJ2-7; TCRdb proposes TRBD2, but this gene call is untestable without DNA. This CDR3 spans 16 amino acids. The V gene's germline CDR1 is SEHNR and CDR2 FQNEAQ (reference sequence). CDR3 amino acids: CASSPTWTSGTYEQYF.

The chain couples TRBV5-1 to TRBJ2-1; TCRdb returns TRBD1, unconfirmable since there is no DNA. This CDR3 has 16 amino acids. Germline CDR1 reads SGHRS; CDR2 reads YFSETQ. This CDR3 is CASSSRGRGPYNEQFF.

The chain has TRBV28 and TRBJ2-7. The CDR3 totals 14 residues. CDR1 is MDHEN, CDR2 SYDVKM, per germline. The CDR3: CASSWTKTVGDQYF.

V and J are TRBV7-9 and TRBJ2-1. Per the germline V gene, CDR1 is SEHNR and CDR2 is FQNEAQ (reference sequence). CDR3 length: 14 residues. The CDR3: CASSPDNIRNEQFF.

V usage is TRBV5-1 and J usage is TRBJ2-2; TCRdb designates TRBD1, a call that cannot be tested without DNA. The CDR3 totals 18 residues. Germline CDR1 reads SGHRS; CDR2 reads YFSETQ. The CDR3 reads CASSLKPTDRLRTGELFF. Complete variable domain (other parts from reference TRBV5-1 and TRBJ2-2): KAGVTQTPRYLIKTRGQQVTLSCSPISGHRSVSWYQQTPGQGLQFLFEYFSETQRNKGNFPGRFSGRQFSNSRSEMNVSTLELGDSALYLCASSLKPTDRLRTGELFFGEGSRLTVL.

V usage is TRBV5-1 and J usage is TRBJ2-1. This CDR3 comprises 15 residues. CDR1 and CDR2 from the germline V gene are SGHRS and YFSETQ. The CDR3 is CASCSLAGAYNEQFF.